This TCR beta chain came from a study of T cell responses to AZD1222 COVID-19 vaccine. Clones were read by immunoSEQ multiplex PCR, and TCRdb kept only the in-frame ones, dropping some. The table records approximately 82,000 clones, 85% to 95% of them present only once. The sequence came from an adult in good health. Sequencing was performed on peripheral blood, taken on day 0 of AZD1222 vaccination.

The chain's CDR3 is CASSLFLASTYEQYF. In DNA form, the CDR3 reads TGTGCCAGCAGCTTATTCTTAGCGTCAACCTACGAGCAGTACTTC. This rearrangement joins TRBV7-8 to TRBJ2-7, with D perhaps TRBD2 (5 bases). CDR1 and CDR2 (germline): SGHVS, FQNEAQ. Trimming shortened V by 2 bases and J by 2 bases, and 13 bases separated the two germline ends. The CDR3 contains 15 residues.